Each of the 21 T cell receptor beta chains below was sequenced from the same sample in a study of shared T cell receptors in the human thymus. Some clones are missing from TCRdb's copy, which holds only in-frame ones; the method was immunoSEQ multiplex PCR. The sample lists hundreds of thousands of clones; roughly 90% were seen once. The same data also went into a second study, on human thymus T cells.

Input material: thymocytes. The origin of the receptors is a boy younger than two with a congenital heart defect.

J is TRBJ2-7 and V is TRBV18; D is unresolved. Germline V lookup: CDR1 KGHSH, CDR2 LQKENI. The CDR3 is made up of 13 amino acids. V gave up 4 bases and J gave up 0 bases, with 7 bases separating them. CDR3 region: CASSLPSSYEQYF. The CDR3 nucleotides are TGTGCCAGCTCACTTCCTAGCTCCTACGAGCAGTACTTC.

The chain uses TRBV28 and TRBJ1-5; D is undetermined. The germline V gene encodes CDR1 MDHEN and CDR2 SYDVKM. V dropped 6 bases and J dropped 7 bases, with 13 bases sitting between them. The CDR3 totals 13 residues. The CDR3 coding sequence is TGTGCCAGCAGCATTATGTCAGGCCAGCCCCAGCATTTT. The encoded protein is CASSIMSGQPQHF.

The chain is built from TRBV11-2 and TRBJ1-1; 9 nucleotides align to TRBD1. V was pared by 5 bases and J by 0 bases, with 7 bases of the junction left unmatched. This CDR3 region has 16 residues. Per the germline V gene, CDR1 is SGHAT and CDR2 is FQNNGV. CDR3: CASSLGTGLMNTEAFF. The CDR3, as DNA: TGTGCCAGCAGCCTCGGGACAGGGTTGATGAACACTGAAGCTTTCTTT.

J is TRBJ2-1 and V is TRBV19, with a possible D match to TRBD2 (5 bases). CDR1 is LNHDA, CDR2 SQIVND, per germline (reference sequence). Trimming cost V 4 bases and J 8 bases, with 6 bases left between them. This CDR3 has 11 amino acids. The CDR3 DNA sequence: TGTGCCAGTAGTAGAGGGTATGAGCAGTTCTTC. Its protein is CASSRGYEQFF.

The genes are TRBV9 and TRBJ2-3, with TRBD1 matching over 10 bases. Germline trimming cut 3 bases from V and 4 bases from J; bases unmatched to any gene: 8. Germline V gene lookup returns CDR1 SGDLS and CDR2 YYNGEE. This CDR3 spans 16 amino acids. CDR3 protein: CASSGTTGQGADTQYF. CDR3 nucleotide sequence: TGTGCCAGCAGCGGAACGACCGGACAGGGGGCAGATACGCAGTATTTT.

This chain connects TRBV7-3 to TRBJ2-2; 7 bases match TRBD2. CDR1 and CDR2 (germline): SGHTA, FQGTGA. V was pared by 1 base and J by 0 bases, with 14 bases of the junction left unmatched. The CDR3 loop spans 20 amino acids. The CDR3 DNA sequence: TGTGCCAGCAGCTTAAGATTAGCGGGTCCGGTCGGGGCGAACACCGGGGAGCTGTTTTTT. This codes for CASSLRLAGPVGANTGELFF.

This chain joins TRBV9 and TRBJ2-2, with D possibly being TRBD1 (5 bases). This CDR3 is 16 amino acids long. Germline CDR1 SGDLS, CDR2 YYNGEE. V dropped 0 bases and J dropped 3 bases, with 12 bases sitting between them. The CDR3 DNA follows: TGTGCCAGCAGCGTAGTTATAGGGGTCGACACCGGGGAGCTGTTTTTT. This translates into CASSVVIGVDTGELFF.

The chain uses TRBV27 and TRBJ2-7, with 10 bases that match TRBD1. Per germline, CDR1 MNHEY and CDR2 SMNVEV (reference sequence). The CDR3 has 17 amino acids. The V and J ends lost 3 bases and 5 bases, in that order; junction bases with no gene match: 13. The CDR3 DNA reads as TGTGCCAGCAGTTTCCATTCACCGGGACAGGGGTTGAACGAGCAGTACTTC. It specifies CASSFHSPGQGLNEQYF.

The rearrangement uses TRBV7-2 and TRBJ1-2; D is undetermined. The V gene's germline CDR1 is SGHTA and CDR2 FQGNSA. The length of the CDR3 is 13 residues. The V and J ends lost 4 bases and 0 bases respectively, with 6 bases between them. The CDR3 coding sequence is TGTGCCAGCAGCTCACAAACTAACTATGGCTACACCTTC. Translation: CASSSQTNYGYTF.

CDR3 sequence reads: CASSLGGSDQPQHF. As DNA, the CDR3 is TGTGCCAGCAGCTTGGGGGGGTCCGATCAGCCCCAGCATTTT. This chain joins TRBV7-9 and TRBJ1-5, with a weak D call TRBD1 (5 bases). The V and J ends lost 3 bases and 5 bases respectively, with 11 bases between them. The germline CDR1 and CDR2 sequences are SEHNR and FQNEAQ (reference sequence). The CDR3 totals 14 residues.

The chain links TRBV4-3 to TRBJ2-1; maybe TRBD2 (5 bases). Germline assignment: CDR1 LGHNA and CDR2 YSLEER. Between the trimmed V and J ends, which lost 1 base and 10 bases, there was a span of 14 bases. There are 14 residues in the CDR3. The CDR3 sequence: CASSQGGKGEEQFF. CDR3 coding DNA: TGCGCCAGCAGCCAAGGGGGAAAGGGAGAAGAGCAGTTCTTC.

This clone was seen a single time. The chain couples TRBV28 to TRBJ2-7, with D perhaps matching TRBD2 (12 bases). V was pared by 3 bases and J by 6 bases, with 36 bases between. The CDR3 covers 21 residues. Germline CDR1 is MDHEN and CDR2 is SYDVKM. In DNA form, the CDR3 reads TGTGCCAGCAGTTTGGGACAGGGGGTTCCCCGACTAGCGGGAGAACCGGGCGAGCAGTACTTC. Translation: CASSLGQGVPRLAGEPGEQYF.

The chain joins TRBV5-6 to TRBJ2-5; D is possibly TRBD1 (6 bases). The CDR3 extends over 15 amino acids. The germline V and J ends were trimmed by 0 bases and 5 bases, with 14 bases remaining between them. Germline V gene sequence: CDR1 SGHDT, CDR2 YYEEEE. The chain's CDR3 is CASSLAGSQGETQYF. CDR3 in DNA: TGTGCCAGCAGCTTGGCGGGGTCCCAGGGGGAGACCCAGTACTTC.

A single count supports this clone. The chain couples TRBV14 to TRBJ2-5, with D possibly TRBD1 on 5 matching bases. V lost 1 base, J lost 4 bases, and 10 bases lay in between. Germline V gene data show CDR1 as SGHDN and CDR2 as FVKESK. This CDR3 contains 14 residues. CDR3 region: CASSQAQGRETQYF. In DNA, the CDR3 is TGTGCCAGCAGCCAAGCCCAGGGAAGAGAGACCCAGTACTTC.

The sample holds a few counts of this clone. The V gene is TRBV5-5, the J gene TRBJ1-4; 8 bases are a match to TRBD1. Germline assignment: CDR1 SGHKS and CDR2 YYEKEE (reference sequence). There are 13 residues in the CDR3. With 4 bases clipped from V and 16 bases from J, the junction kept 12 bases outside the gene matches. The CDR3 here is CASSLLTGTGPFF. In nucleotides, the CDR3 is TGTGCCAGCAGCCTTCTAACCGGGACAGGACCGTTTTTT.

The CDR3 region is CASSQGQAMEAFF. The CDR3 DNA follows: TGTGCCAGCAGCCAAGGTCAGGCCATGGAAGCTTTCTTT. The chain combines TRBV14 with TRBJ1-1; D gene unclear. Germline CDR1 is SGHDN and CDR2 is FVKESK. V was trimmed by 1 base and J by 8 bases, leaving 11 bases between them. This CDR3 has 13 residues.

The chain employs TRBV19 and TRBJ2-5, with TRBD1 as a possible D gene (5 bases). The germline V gene encodes CDR1 LNHDA and CDR2 SQIVND (reference sequence). V was pared by 6 bases and J by 0 bases, with 5 bases between. This CDR3 comprises 12 residues. As DNA, the CDR3 is TGTGCCAGTAGGGGGCACCAAGAGACCCAGTACTTC. Protein: CASRGHQETQYF.

This chain links TRBV28 with TRBJ2-7; perhaps TRBD1 as D (7 bases). The germline gives CDR1 MDHEN, CDR2 SYDVKM. Deletions cut 6 bases from V and 3 bases from J, with 24 bases between. The CDR3 covers 17 residues. Here the CDR3 reads CASSREEGARSSYEQYF. The CDR3 DNA reads as TGTGCCAGCAGCCGAGAGGAGGGGGCGCGCAGCAGCTACGAGCAGTACTTC.

The chain employs TRBV6-6 and TRBJ2-3; 8 bases line up with TRBD1. CDR3 length equals 15 residues. Germline loops: CDR1 MNHNY, CDR2 SVGAGI (reference sequence). Trimming at V came to 5 bases and at J to 4 bases, leaving 8 bases not matched to a gene. CDR3 residues: CASSSRGRGADTQYF. CDR3 nucleotide sequence: TGTGCCAGCAGTAGCAGGGGGCGCGGGGCAGATACGCAGTATTTT.

The V gene is TRBV6-5, the J gene TRBJ2-6, with D possibly being TRBD2 (6 bases). There are 16 residues in the CDR3. Deletions cut 2 bases from V and 2 bases from J, with 10 bases between. CDR1 and CDR2 from the germline V gene are MNHEY and SVGAGI. CDR3 bases: TGTGCCAGCAGTTACGCTAGGAGGGCTGGGGCCAACGTCCTGACTTTC. Translation: CASSYARRAGANVLTF.

In DNA form, the CDR3 reads TGTGCCAGCAGCTTAGACGTGACAACCGGGGGTATGAACACTGAAGCTTTCTTT. Translation gives CASSLDVTTGGMNTEAFF. The chain couples TRBV7-9 to TRBJ1-1, with D perhaps matching TRBD1 (5 bases). Per germline, CDR1 SEHNR and CDR2 FQNEAQ (reference sequence). This CDR3 is 18 amino acids long. Trimming cost V 1 base and J 0 bases, with 18 bases left between them.